Listed below are T cell receptor beta chains from one sample, sequenced in a study of tumor and adjacent non-tumor tissue in lung cancer. TCRdb reanalysed the multiplex PCR reads using MiXCR and keeps one entry per CDR3 protein. In the table there are 100,000 or so distinct CDR3 sequences, 65% of which are singletons. Sequencing input: distant non-tumor lung tissue. All receptors come from a man aged 25 to 45 with non-small cell lung cancer. Each CDR3 is given with its conserved first and last residue. D genes are given only for firm matches. A clone size is listed for some rows: how often the clone was seen (once, few, many), or a class if it is expanded.

d_gene,abundance,j_gene,v_gene,CDR3nt,CDR3aa
NA,few,TRBJ2-5,TRBV11-2,TGTGCCAGCGGAGCTACCCAGTACTTC,CASGATQYF
TRBD2,once,TRBJ2-3,TRBV4-1,TGCGCCAGCAGCGCCGGGACTACCGGGAGAGTAAAAGATACGCAGTATTTT,CASSAGTTGRVKDTQYF
NA,NA,TRBJ1-2,TRBV29-1,TGCAGCGTTGATGTGGCGGGGGCGATCATGGGAGCCTACGCCTTC,CSVDVAGAIMGAYAF
NA,many,TRBJ2-2,TRBV6-5,TGTGCCAGCAGCCCAGACGGGGGCACCGGGGAGCTGTTTTTT,CASSPDGGTGELFF
NA,NA,TRBJ1-5,TRBV6-2/TRBV6-3,TGTACCAGCGGTACCGGGACACTAGTCACCAATCAGCCCCAGCATTTT,CTSGTGTLVTNQPQHF
NA,NA,TRBJ2-7,TRBV29-1,TGCAGCGTTGTGTGGGACATTTCCCACGAGCCATACTTC,CSVVWDISHEPYF
NA,many,TRBJ1-1,TRBV20-1,TGCAGTGCTAGGGGAGGAAATATGAACACTGAAGCTTTCTTT,CSARGGNMNTEAFF
NA,few,TRBJ2-7,TRBV12-3/TRBV12-4,TGTGCCAGCAGTTTGGGGACCAACGAACAGTACTTC,CASSLGTNEQYF
TRBD2,NA,TRBJ2-1,TRBV5-4,TGTGCCAGCAGCACGACTAGCGGAGGGAATGAGCAGTTCTTC,CASSTTSGGNEQFF
NA,NA,TRBJ2-3,TRBV11-3,TGTGCCAGCAGCCCGGAGGCCTTAGATACGCAGTATTTT,CASSPEALDTQYF
TRBD2,NA,TRBJ2-3,TRBV11-3,TGTGCCAGCAGCTTTCGGTCTAGCGGGAATAGCACAGGTACACAGTATTTT,CASSFRSSGNSTGTQYF
TRBD1,NA,TRBJ2-1,TRBV6-1,TGTGCCAGCAATGAACTTGGACAGGGGTCCTACAATGTGCATTTCTTC,CASNELGQGSYNVHFF